A single T cell receptor beta chain is shown here with its context. Its antigen is unknown. The data stem from a study of chemoradiotherapy in HPV16-positive cancers. Notes on the study in general: Better recurrence-free survival went with HPV-responsive T-cell expansion in HPV16-positive patients.

The method was immunoSEQ multiplex PCR; TCRdb's version includes in-frame clones alone and lacks a portion of them. The repertoire includes about 68,000 clones, almost 90% of them detected once, and 4% to 5% sits in the top ten. After removal of 4 bases from V and 9 bases from J, the junction contained 11 bases not matched to a gene. The germline gives CDR1 MGHRA, CDR2 YSYEKL. The CDR3 length is 15 residues. The chain uses TRBV4-1 and TRBJ2-1; TRBD2 agrees at 8 bases. Sequencing used blood, obtained from a patient who underwent chemoradiotherapy. The sequence was obtained from a human donor with HPV-associated anogenital cancer. CDR3 nucleotides: TGCGCCAGCAGCCCGAGCGGGAGTGGGGACGGTGAGCAGTTCTTC. Its translation is CASSPSGSGDGEQFF.